The 11 T cell receptor beta chains listed next were all sequenced from one sample in a study of T cells in narcolepsy. Some clones are missing from TCRdb's copy, which holds only in-frame ones; the method was immunoSEQ multiplex PCR. The profile shows about 25,000 clones, around 83% of them singletons. The sample was CD45RA- memory CD4+ T cells from PBMCs. These receptors originate from a human donor with narcolepsy.

This rearrangement joins TRBV4-1 to TRBJ1-5, with D maybe TRBD1 (5 bases). This CDR3 is 17 amino acids long. Germline assignment: CDR1 MGHRA and CDR2 YSYEKL. Trimming shortened V by 0 bases and J by 0 bases, and 12 bases separated the two germline ends. CDR3 sequence (DNA): TGCGCCAGCAGCCAAGATGGGGCCAGCTATAGCAATCAGCCCCAGCATTTT. It translates to CASSQDGASYSNQPQHF.

This rearrangement joins TRBV29-1 to TRBJ2-3; D tentatively reads TRBD1 or TRBD2 (5 bases each). This CDR3 spans 13 amino acids. Germline CDR1 and CDR2: SQVTM and ANQGSEA. The V and J ends lost 7 bases and 0 bases respectively, with 11 bases between them. The chain's CDR3 is CSGQGDSTDTQYF. CDR3 in DNA: TGCAGCGGTCAGGGAGATAGCACAGATACGCAGTATTTT.

The chain carries TRBV28 and TRBJ1-2; D not resolved. There are 13 residues in the CDR3. In germline, CDR1 is MDHEN, CDR2 SYDVKM. V gave up 3 bases and J gave up 8 bases, with 13 bases separating them. This CDR3 is CASSFEEARGYTF. The DNA for the CDR3 is TGTGCCAGCAGTTTTGAAGAAGCCAGGGGCTACACCTTC.

The chain recombines TRBV5-1 with TRBJ1-4; possible D gene TRBD1, 6 bases. Trimming left V 5 bases short and J 0 bases short, with 8 bases between. Germline values: CDR1 SGHRS, CDR2 YFSETQ. This CDR3 comprises 14 residues. CDR3 DNA sequence: TGCGCCAGCAGTTACAGGGCAACTAATGAAAAACTGTTTTTT. This codes for CASSYRATNEKLFF. The full variable domain, with the rest looked up from reference TRBV5-1 and TRBJ1-4, is KAGVTQTPRYLIKTRGQQVTLSCSPISGHRSVSWYQQTPGQGLQFLFEYFSETQRNKGNFPGRFSGRQFSNSRSEMNVSTLELGDSALYLCASSYRATNEKLFFGSGTQLSVL.

In DNA, the CDR3 is TGTGCCAGCAGCGCGGGACAGGGGGCACGCACGGGCTTCCCCTACGAGCAGTACTTC. It codes for CASSAGQGARTGFPYEQYF. The rearrangement uses TRBV11-2 and TRBJ2-7; 12 bases align to TRBD1. The CDR3 loop spans 19 amino acids. Trimming took 5 bases from V and 2 from J; bases not matched to a gene: 16. CDR1 and CDR2 from the germline V gene are SGHAT and FQNNGV.

The genes are TRBV19 and TRBJ2-1; 8 bases are shared with TRBD2. The J segment lost 6 bases and the V segment lost 4 bases, leaving 8 bases of the junction unmatched. Germline loops: CDR1 LNHDA, CDR2 SQIVND (reference sequence). The CDR3 sequence is 15 residues long. CDR3 amino acids: CASSKGTSPTNEQFF. The CDR3 DNA follows: TGTGCCAGTAGTAAGGGGACTAGTCCGACCAATGAGCAGTTCTTC.

The chain uses TRBV27 and TRBJ1-1; D unresolved. Germline-derived CDR1 and CDR2 are MNHEY and SMNVEV (reference sequence). V lost 5 bases to trimming and J lost 0 bases, with 10 bases between them. This CDR3 has 14 amino acids. CDR3 sequence reads: CASSQAGMNTEAFF. DNA of the CDR3: TGTGCCAGCAGTCAGGCGGGCATGAACACTGAAGCTTTCTTT.

This chain links TRBV10-1 with TRBJ2-3; D is perhaps TRBD1 (7 bases). Deletions cut 2 bases from V and 8 bases from J, with 20 bases between. The CDR3 spans 16 residues. Germline CDR1 reads WNHNN; CDR2 reads SYGVQD (reference sequence). This CDR3 is CASSEIGGQDRRTQYF. CDR3 coding DNA: TGCGCCAGCAGTGAGATCGGAGGGCAGGACAGGCGTACGCAGTATTTT.

The chain joins TRBV4-3 to TRBJ1-2; D call uncertain. This CDR3 spans 13 amino acids. V was clipped by 4 bases and J by 8 bases, with 14 bases between them. Germline V lookup: CDR1 LGHNA, CDR2 YSLEER. CDR3 residues: CASSLGGVYGYTF. The CDR3 DNA is TGCGCCAGCAGCCTTGGAGGAGTTTACGGCTACACCTTC.

The rearrangement joins TRBV7-2 to TRBJ1-2; 8 bases align to TRBD1. This CDR3 has 13 residues. V lost 4 bases to trimming and J lost 7 bases; unmatched junction nucleotides: 5. Germline V gives CDR1 SGHTA, CDR2 FQGNSA. The CDR3 region has the DNA TGTGCCAGCAGCTCTGGACAGGGAGGTGGCTACACCTTC. It is translated as CASSSGQGGGYTF.

The chain recombines TRBV2 with TRBJ1-5, with a tentative D call TRBD1 (5 bases). V was clipped by 4 bases and J by 2 bases, with 12 bases between them. Germline V gives CDR1 SNHLY, CDR2 FYNNEI. The CDR3 is made up of 15 amino acids. The CDR3 is CASSGDGGGNQPQHF. CDR3 coding DNA: TGTGCCAGCAGTGGGGACGGGGGTGGCAATCAGCCCCAGCATTTT.